The 19 T cell receptor beta chains in this list originate from one sample, sequenced in a study of cytomegalovirus exposure and HLA in healthy donors. Profiled with immunoSEQ multiplex PCR; TCRdb holds only in-frame clones, not every one. The repertoire consists of about 69,000 clones, with about 94% occurring once and the leading ten covering roughly 0.94%. The sequencing sample was made of PBMCs. The source of these receptors is a woman between 18 and 29 years old in good health and CMV-seronegative.

The V gene is TRBV4-3, the J gene TRBJ2-7; TRBD1 agrees at 8 bases. Germline V gene lookup returns CDR1 LGHNA and CDR2 YSLEER. V was pared by 0 bases and J by 3 bases, with 1 base of the junction left unmatched. The CDR3 spans 14 residues. CDR3 sequence reads: CASSQDRGHYEQYF. DNA of the CDR3: TGCGCCAGCAGCCAAGACAGGGGGCACTACGAGCAGTACTTC.

This rearrangement joins TRBV6-4 to TRBJ2-7; TRBD1 agrees at 8 bases. Germline V CDR1 and CDR2: MRHNA, SNTAGT. V lost 3 bases, J lost 7 bases, and 8 bases stayed unmatched. The CDR3 loop spans 14 amino acids. Here the CDR3 reads CASSEFPGTGEQYF. DNA of the CDR3: TGTGCCAGCAGTGAATTTCCCGGGACAGGAGAGCAGTACTTC.

The chain links TRBV6-5 to TRBJ1-5; D not resolved. The V and J ends lost 2 bases and 0 bases respectively, with 11 bases between them. Germline V gives CDR1 MNHEY, CDR2 SVGAGI. This CDR3 has 16 residues. The CDR3 loop is CASSYQKPPSNQPQHF. CDR3 coding DNA: TGTGCCAGCAGTTACCAAAAGCCCCCTAGCAATCAGCCCCAGCATTTT.

The chain joins TRBV9 to TRBJ2-3, with 7 positions matching TRBD2. The CDR3 contains 14 residues. Germline values: CDR1 SGDLS, CDR2 YYNGEE. V was clipped by 7 bases and J by 2 bases; unmatched bases: 7. CDR3 region: CASGRGDYTDTQYF. CDR3 coding DNA: TGTGCCAGCGGGAGGGGAGACTACACAGATACGCAGTATTTT. Full variable domain (missing parts from reference TRBV9 and TRBJ2-3): DSGVTQTPKHLITATGQRVTLRCSPRSGDLSVYWYQQSLDQGLQFLIQYYNGEERAKGNILERFSAQQFPDLHSELNLSSLELGDSALYFCASGRGDYTDTQYFGPGTRLTVL.

The chain recombines TRBV7-9 with TRBJ2-3; possible D gene TRBD1, 6 bases. V shed 5 bases and J shed 3 bases, with 15 bases lying between them. This CDR3 region has 15 residues. The germline V gene encodes CDR1 SEHNR and CDR2 FQNEAQ (reference sequence). The CDR3 here is CASSTVGQGTDTQYF. In DNA form, the CDR3 reads TGTGCCAGCAGCACGGTGGGGCAGGGGACAGATACGCAGTATTTT.

The CDR3 DNA reads TGTGCCAGCAGCGACCGGGGATACGAGCAGTACTTC. Its protein is CASSDRGYEQYF. The chain links TRBV27 to TRBJ2-7; a weak D match, TRBD2 (5 bases). The CDR3 runs 12 residues. V shed 6 bases and J shed 4 bases, with 10 bases lying between them. The germline CDR1 and CDR2 sequences are MNHEY and SMNVEV (reference sequence).

The CDR3 loop is CATSRDPDTLNTEAFF. The DNA of the CDR3 is TGTGCCACCAGCAGAGATCCGGACACATTGAACACTGAAGCTTTCTTT. J is TRBJ1-1 and V is TRBV15, with D possibly being TRBD1 (5 bases). The V end was cut by 0 bases, the J end by 0 bases, with 11 bases between. This CDR3 has 16 residues. From germline, CDR1 is LNHNV and CDR2 YYDKDF (reference sequence).

V gene TRBV11-2 combines with J gene TRBJ2-7; 7 bases align to TRBD2. The germline gives CDR1 SGHAT, CDR2 FQNNGV. The CDR3 covers 15 residues. The V and J ends lost 2 bases and 3 bases, in that order; junction bases with no gene match: 7. The CDR3 DNA sequence: TGTGCCAGCAGCTTAACACTAGCGTGGGTCTACGAGCAGTACTTC. This translates into CASSLTLAWVYEQYF. Drawing the rest from reference TRBV11-2 and TRBJ2-7, the complete variable domain is EAGVAQSPRYKIIEKRQSVAFWCNPISGHATLYWYQQILGQGPKLLIQFQNNGVVDDSQLPKDRFSAERLKGVDSTLKIQPAKLEDSAVYLCASSLTLAWVYEQYFGPGTRLTVT.

This chain connects TRBV11-2 to TRBJ2-3; TRBD2 agrees at 9 bases. Looked up from germline, CDR1 is SGHAT and CDR2 is FQNNGV. The CDR3 covers 18 residues. The V and J ends lost 5 bases and 0 bases, in that order; junction bases with no gene match: 12. As DNA, the CDR3 is TGTGCCAGCAGCCAGGGTAGCGGGGGCAAACCTAGCACAGATACGCAGTATTTT. Residues: CASSQGSGGKPSTDTQYF.

This clone was observed once. The rearrangement joins TRBV27 to TRBJ2-5; possible D gene TRBD2, 5 bases. Germline V gene data show CDR1 as MNHEY and CDR2 as SMNVEV (reference sequence). The CDR3 runs 13 residues. Trimming cost V 5 bases and J 2 bases, with 9 bases left between them. In DNA form, the CDR3 reads TGTGCCAGCAGTATCCGGGGTCAAGAGACCCAGTACTTC. It specifies CASSIRGQETQYF.

The rearrangement links TRBV5-4 to TRBJ1-2; D is unclear. Germline lookup yields CDR1 SGHNT and CDR2 YYREEE (reference sequence). The CDR3 has 14 amino acids. Trimming took off 3 bases at V and 2 bases at J, with 11 bases between the two ends. The CDR3 spells CASSYEAHNYGYTF. The CDR3 DNA is TGTGCCAGCAGCTACGAGGCTCACAACTATGGCTACACCTTC.

The gene calls are TRBV7-6 and TRBJ2-2; the match to TRBD2 covers 11 bases. This CDR3 is 15 amino acids long. V shed 5 bases and J 3 bases; nucleotides not matched to a gene: 2. CDR1 is SGHVS, CDR2 FNYEAQ, per germline. CDR3 DNA sequence: TGTGCCAGCAGCGTACTAGCGGGGGACACCGGGGAGCTGTTTTTT. This gives the protein CASSVLAGDTGELFF.

The J gene is TRBJ1-2, the V gene TRBV5-1, with D perhaps TRBD1 (5 bases). This CDR3 has 14 amino acids. Germline values: CDR1 SGHRS, CDR2 YFSETQ. V lost 9 bases and J lost 2, with 17 bases in between. The CDR3 region has the DNA TGCGCCACCCCTTCTACCCAGGGAAACTATGGCTACACCTTC. Its translation is CATPSTQGNYGYTF.

The chain combines TRBV7-9 with TRBJ2-5, with D uncertain. The germline V and J ends were trimmed by 1 base and 5 bases, with 14 bases remaining between them. Germline CDR1 reads SEHNR; CDR2 reads FQNEAQ (reference sequence). This CDR3 is built from 15 residues. CDR3 nucleotides: TGTGCCAGCAGCTTAGACGGCGGCTCCCAGGAGACCCAGTACTTC. Protein sequence: CASSLDGGSQETQYF. The whole variable domain, remainder taken from reference TRBV7-9 and TRBJ2-5, is DTGVSQNPRHKITKRGQNVTFRCDPISEHNRLYWYRQTLGQGPEFLTYFQNEAQLEKSRLLSDRFSAERPKGSFSTLEIQRTEQGDSAMYLCASSLDGGSQETQYFGPGTRLLVL.

This chain uses TRBV5-6 with TRBJ2-5; 11 bases are shared with TRBD2. V dropped 2 bases and J dropped 3; count of bases not matched to a gene: 6. The CDR3 has 16 amino acids. The V gene's germline CDR1 is SGHDT and CDR2 YYEEEE. The CDR3 DNA reads TGTGCCAGCAGCTTCTCATTAGCGGGAGGGGAAGAGACCCAGTACTTC. Its translation: CASSFSLAGGEETQYF.

V usage is TRBV15 and J usage is TRBJ2-3; D might be TRBD2 (6 bases). Trimming took 0 bases from V and 5 from J, leaving 9 bases between them. The CDR3 is 14 residues long. Germline V lookup: CDR1 LNHNV, CDR2 YYDKDF (reference sequence). The CDR3 is CATSRDRREDTQYF. For the CDR3, the DNA is TGTGCCACCAGCAGAGATCGGAGGGAAGATACGCAGTATTTT. Combining the CDR3 with reference TRBV15 and TRBJ2-3 gives the whole variable domain DAMVIQNPRYQVTQFGKPVTLSCSQTLNHNVMYWYQQKSSQAPKLLFHYYDKDFNNEADTPDNFQSRRPNTSFCFLDIRSPGLGDTAMYLCATSRDRREDTQYFGPGTRLTVL.

The chain recombines TRBV5-1 with TRBJ1-3; 8 bases map to TRBD1. Germline values: CDR1 SGHRS, CDR2 YFSETQ. V dropped 3 bases and J dropped 0; count of bases not matched to a gene: 2. This CDR3 is 15 amino acids long. The CDR3 region has the DNA TGCGCCAGCAGCTCTGGACAGGGCTCTGGAAACACCATATATTTT. It specifies CASSSGQGSGNTIYF.

The chain is built from TRBV2 and TRBJ2-4, with D possibly matching TRBD1 (6 bases). This CDR3 contains 15 residues. From germline, CDR1 is SNHLY and CDR2 FYNNEI. V lost 7 bases to trimming and J lost 0 bases, with 13 bases between them. The CDR3 reads CASTGTTIAKNIQYF. CDR3 DNA: TGTGCCAGCACCGGGACAACCATAGCCAAAAACATTCAGTACTTC.

V gene TRBV2 combines with J gene TRBJ2-3, with D uncertain. There are 13 residues in the CDR3. Germline loops: CDR1 SNHLY, CDR2 FYNNEI. V shed 2 bases and J shed 2 bases, with 5 bases lying between them. The CDR3 sequence is CASSEPFTDTQYF. DNA for the CDR3: TGTGCCAGCAGTGAACCATTCACAGATACGCAGTATTTT. Based on the CDR3 plus reference TRBV2 and TRBJ2-3, the full variable domain is EPEVTQTPSHQVTQMGQEVILRCVPISNHLYFYWYRQILGQKVEFLVSFYNNEISEKSEIFDDQFSVERPDGSNFTLKIRSTKLEDSAMYFCASSEPFTDTQYFGPGTRLTVL.